One T cell receptor (beta chain) is described in this entry. This clone was seen just once. This clone's antigen is unknown. The sample holds no much larger clone one base away, and base qualities are not on file. Collaborating institutions collected whole blood in K2EDTA tubes following their own protocols. Collaborator samples were shipped for TCRbeta analysis as frozen whole blood, isolated PBMCs, or DNA extracted from either sample type. V is pruned by 0 bases and J by 1 base, leaving 12 bases of the junction without a gene match. The CDR3 sequence holds 19 residues, the cysteine and phenylalanine included. Kept here is only the CDR3 DNA, which spans 57 bases and is read in frame from base 1. The germline V gene yields SGHDT for CDR1 and YYEEEE for CDR2. The immunoSEQ Assay, a bias-controlled multiplex PCR, was used to amplify TCRbeta CDR3 regions from genomic DNA. The original methods were these. The number of nucleated cells in each sample was estimated from the amplification of reference gene primers within the assay. To quantify the absolute abundance of each unique TCRbeta CDR3 rearrangement, sequence reads were collapsed and filtered. For each sample, productive Simpson clonality was calculated as the square root of Simpson's diversity index over productive rearrangements. TCRdb limited this immuneACCESS table to in-frame rearrangements with V and J called. A share of clones is missing; checked studies link under half to unresolved V genes, and the rest is unexplained. V and J calls and clone size come straight from that table; D and trimming were deduced from the DNA. The sample table contains 200,000 to 300,000 clones; only one count was recorded for 84% of them. Less than 4.5% of the sample lies in the top ten.

This sample is part of a study of blood T cell repertoires in COVID-19 (dated by TCRdb to about 2020). A note on the overall study: Samples covering the acute and convalescent phases of COVID-19 were provided by collaborators in the United States, Italy and Spain. Where HLA class I and class II types were available, the types were taken from metadata supplied by the sample provider, not from assay-based typing. A freely available public database, intended as a resource for researchers studying the immune response to SARS-CoV-2, is where the repertoires were released. A de-identified subject ID, COVID-19 status, age in years and sex were almost always included in the sample metadata. The material from the prospective study consisted of cDNA or gDNA derived from T cells, B-cell-depleted T cells, or PBMCs. Samples came from the ongoing ImmuneRACE study (first 160 participants) plus 1,254 subjects from 6 global collaborators. Subjects who had been exposed to COVID-19, were actively infected with it, or had recovered from it provided the deeply sampled blood TCRbeta repertoires that made up the dataset. Here is what the overall study found, with its caveats: How much clinical and demographic metadata was included differed by source and by participant, and the metadata was provided uncurated.

The origin of this receptor is a man over 45 with acute or convalescent COVID-19. Source material: peripheral blood. This chain is built from TRBV5-6 and TRBJ1-3; TRBD1 aligns with 8 central bases. The nucleotide sequence reads as follows: TGTGCCAGCAGCTTGGGTCGACAGGGGCTTTTTCGTTCTGGAAACACCATATATTTT. Translated, it gives CASSLGRQGLFRSGNTIYF.